The sequence of this T cell receptor beta chain was determined in a study of T-cell reconstitution after alpha-beta-depleted transplantation in children. Study results and caveats: From newly produced T cells came most of the T-cell counts and diversity one year after transplant.

As for this clonotype: Its antigen is currently unknown.

The CDR3 covers 15 residues. V was cut by 8 bases and J by 2 bases, with 15 bases left in between. CDR1 ENHRY and CDR2 SYGVKD come from the germline V gene. Unique molecular identifiers were built into the TCRbeta library. Each CDR3 protein gets one entry after TCRdb re-called the PCR reads with MiXCR. The sample includes roughly 52,000 distinct CDR3 sequences, less than 6% of them seen just once. This chain joins TRBV10-3 and TRBJ2-2; D may be TRBD1 or TRBD2 (6 bases each). The material was PBMCs, mostly from graft donor cells, obtained 60 days after TCRalphabeta/CD19-depleted stem cell transplant. This TCR came from a female patient aged 2-9 years who had a stem cell transplant for aplastic anemia, so the T cells may come from the graft donor. The CDR3 DNA follows: TGTGCCATCGGGGGGACAACCGGAAACACCGGGGAGCTGTTTTTT. It specifies CAIGGTTGNTGELFF.